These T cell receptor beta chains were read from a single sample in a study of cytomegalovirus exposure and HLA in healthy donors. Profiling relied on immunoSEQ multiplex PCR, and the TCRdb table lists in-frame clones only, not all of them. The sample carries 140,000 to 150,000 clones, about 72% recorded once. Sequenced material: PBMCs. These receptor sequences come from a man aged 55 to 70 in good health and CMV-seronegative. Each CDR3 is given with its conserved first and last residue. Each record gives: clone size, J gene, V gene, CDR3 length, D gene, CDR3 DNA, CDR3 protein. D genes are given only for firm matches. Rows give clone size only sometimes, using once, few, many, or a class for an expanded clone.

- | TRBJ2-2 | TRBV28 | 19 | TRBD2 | TGTGCCAGCAGTTTTTTGGGTCCTAGCGGGAGGGCCGCCACCGGGGAGCTGTTTTTT | CASSFLGPSGRAATGELFF
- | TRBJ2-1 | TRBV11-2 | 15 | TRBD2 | TGTGCCAGCAGCTCGCTCGCGGGGGATTCTGGTGAGCAGTTCTTC | CASSSLAGDSGEQFF
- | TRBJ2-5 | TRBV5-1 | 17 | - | TGCGCCAGCAGCTTGGCCGATCCCGGGAGCCCAGGAGAGACCCAGTACTTC | CASSLADPGSPGETQYF
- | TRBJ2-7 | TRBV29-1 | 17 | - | TGCAGCGTTGGACCTGATAGGGCGGGACAGTTCCACTACGAGCAGTACTTC | CSVGPDRAGQFHYEQYF
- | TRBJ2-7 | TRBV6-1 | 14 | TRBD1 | TGTGCCAGCAGTGAAGGTGGGGACAGTTCTGAGCAGTACTTC | CASSEGGDSSEQYF
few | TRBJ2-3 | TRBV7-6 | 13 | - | TGTGCCAGCAGCTTGGCTAGAGGTGATACGCAGTATTTT | CASSLARGDTQYF
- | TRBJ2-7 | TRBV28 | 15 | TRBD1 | TGTGCCAGCAGTCTCTTTGGACAGGGCCGGGACGAGCAGTACTTC | CASSLFGQGRDEQYF
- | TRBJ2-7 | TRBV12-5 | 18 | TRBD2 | TGTGCTAGTTCGTGGAGTAGGTCAATTTCGGGGGGTTCCTACGAGCAGTACTTC | CASSWSRSISGGSYEQYF
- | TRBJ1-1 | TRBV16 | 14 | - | TGTGCCAGCGGATACTCGGACGGGAGCGCTGAAGCTTTCTTT | CASGYSDGSAEAFF
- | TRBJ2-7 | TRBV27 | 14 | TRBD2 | TGTGCCAGCAGGACCTCGGGAGGCGGCTACGAGCAGTACTTC | CASRTSGGGYEQYF
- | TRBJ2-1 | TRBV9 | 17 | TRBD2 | TGTGCCAGCAGCCCCAGGACTAGCGGTGGCCTACGGGATGAGCAGTTCTTC | CASSPRTSGGLRDEQFF
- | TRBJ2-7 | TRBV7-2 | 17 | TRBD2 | TGTGCCAGCAGCTTAGAGACTAGCGGGACAAGGGTCTACGAGCAGTACTTC | CASSLETSGTRVYEQYF
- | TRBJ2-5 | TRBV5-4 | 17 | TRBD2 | TGTGCCAGCAGCTTGGCCGCAGCGGGAGAGGGGGGCAAGACCCAGTACTTC | CASSLAAAGEGGKTQYF
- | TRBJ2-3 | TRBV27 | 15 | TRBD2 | TGTGCCAGCAGTTTGTCCAGCGGGAGAGGAAATACGCAGTATTTT | CASSLSSGRGNTQYF
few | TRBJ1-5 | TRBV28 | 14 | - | TGTGCCAGCAGTTTAGGGGGGAGCAATCAGCCCCAGCATTTT | CASSLGGSNQPQHF